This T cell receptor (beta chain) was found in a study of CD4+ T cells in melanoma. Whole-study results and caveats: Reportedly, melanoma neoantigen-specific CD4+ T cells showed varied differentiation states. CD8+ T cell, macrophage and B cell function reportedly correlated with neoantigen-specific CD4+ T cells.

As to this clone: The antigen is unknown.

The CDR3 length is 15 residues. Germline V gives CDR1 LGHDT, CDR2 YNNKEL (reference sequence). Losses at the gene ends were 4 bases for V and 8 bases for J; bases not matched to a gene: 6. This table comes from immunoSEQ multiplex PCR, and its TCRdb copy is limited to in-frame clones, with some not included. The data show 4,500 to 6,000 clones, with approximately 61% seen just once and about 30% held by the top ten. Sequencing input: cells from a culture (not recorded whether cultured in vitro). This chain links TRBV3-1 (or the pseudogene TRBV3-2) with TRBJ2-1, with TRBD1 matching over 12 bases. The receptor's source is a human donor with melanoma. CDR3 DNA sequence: TGTGCCAGCAGCCCCTCGGGGACAGGGGGCTATGAGCAGTTCTTC. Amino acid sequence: CASSPSGTGGYEQFF.